A selection of T cell receptor beta chains follows, all from one sample in a study of identifying expanded T cells in peripheral blood. The data were produced by immunoSEQ multiplex PCR, yet TCRdb's version contains in-frame clones alone and is incomplete. Here the sample spans some 96,000 clones, over 80% being singletons. What was sequenced was blood. The receptors were sampled from a person between 18 and 75 years old in good health. Each CDR3 is given with its conserved first and last residue. A D gene is named only where the DNA matches it firmly. Not every row has a clone size; where given, it reads once, few, many or a size class.

J gene: TRBJ1-5; V gene: TRBV6-1; clone size: NA; D gene: TRBD1; CDR3 protein: CASSFTGDSNQPQHF; CDR3 DNA: TGTGCCAGCAGTTTTACAGGGGATAGCAATCAGCCCCAGCATTTT
J gene: TRBJ2-6; V gene: TRBV19; clone size: NA; D gene: NA; CDR3 protein: CASTLTGDASGANVLTF; CDR3 DNA: TGTGCCAGTACCCTGACAGGTGATGCTTCTGGGGCCAACGTCCTGACTTTC
J gene: TRBJ2-5; V gene: TRBV7-6; clone size: NA; D gene: NA; CDR3 protein: CASSHQGPETQYF; CDR3 DNA: TGTGCCAGCAGCCACCAGGGGCCGGAGACCCAGTACTTC
J gene: TRBJ2-2; V gene: TRBV19; clone size: few; D gene: TRBD1; CDR3 protein: CASSTGTVITGELFF; CDR3 DNA: TGTGCCAGTAGTACCGGGACAGTGATCACCGGGGAGCTGTTTTTT
J gene: TRBJ1-6; V gene: TRBV18; clone size: NA; D gene: NA; CDR3 protein: CASSPSQSSYNSPLHF; CDR3 DNA: TGTGCCAGCTCACCATCACAGAGCTCCTATAATTCACCCCTCCACTTT
J gene: TRBJ1-1; V gene: TRBV5-1; clone size: NA; D gene: NA; CDR3 protein: CASSLSQNTEAFF; CDR3 DNA: TGCGCCAGCAGCTTGTCTCAGAACACTGAAGCTTTCTTT
J gene: TRBJ1-1; V gene: TRBV2; clone size: few; D gene: NA; CDR3 protein: CASSRGEGTEAFF; CDR3 DNA: TGTGCCAGCAGTCGGGGGGAGGGGACTGAAGCTTTCTTT
J gene: TRBJ2-7; V gene: TRBV5-4; clone size: NA; D gene: NA; CDR3 protein: CASSLAVGFEQYF; CDR3 DNA: TGTGCCAGCAGCTTGGCGGTGGGGTTCGAGCAGTACTTC
J gene: TRBJ1-2; V gene: TRBV20-1; clone size: few; D gene: NA; CDR3 protein: CSARGEYGYTF; CDR3 DNA: TGCAGTGCTAGAGGAGAGTATGGCTACACCTTC
J gene: TRBJ1-1; V gene: TRBV5-5; clone size: NA; D gene: NA; CDR3 protein: CASSAQTGRVTEAFF; CDR3 DNA: TGTGCCAGCAGCGCTCAAACAGGGAGGGTCACTGAAGCTTTCTTT
J gene: TRBJ2-7; V gene: TRBV4-1; clone size: NA; D gene: NA; CDR3 protein: CASSQGWGGDEQYF; CDR3 DNA: TGCGCCAGCAGCCAAGGTTGGGGTGGGGACGAGCAGTACTTC
J gene: TRBJ1-2; V gene: TRBV9; clone size: once; D gene: NA; CDR3 protein: CASSAGGRYGYTF; CDR3 DNA: TGTGCCAGCAGCGCCGGAGGACGGTATGGCTACACCTTC
J gene: TRBJ1-4; V gene: TRBV5-4; clone size: few; D gene: NA; CDR3 protein: CASSPRLGNEKLFF; CDR3 DNA: TGTGCCAGCAGCCCGAGGTTGGGTAATGAAAAACTGTTTTTT
J gene: TRBJ2-1; V gene: TRBV4-1; clone size: NA; D gene: TRBD2; CDR3 protein: CASSHDLADSYNEQFF; CDR3 DNA: TGCGCCAGCAGCCACGACCTAGCGGACTCCTACAATGAGCAGTTCTTC
J gene: TRBJ2-7; V gene: TRBV19; clone size: NA; D gene: TRBD2; CDR3 protein: CASSQVRGGYEQYF; CDR3 DNA: TGTGCCAGTAGCCAGGTGCGGGGGGGCTACGAGCAGTACTTC
J gene: TRBJ2-7; V gene: TRBV5-1; clone size: once; D gene: NA; CDR3 protein: CASSAGTPWAYEQYF; CDR3 DNA: TGCGCCAGCAGCGCCGGGACGCCTTGGGCCTACGAGCAGTACTTC
J gene: TRBJ1-3; V gene: TRBV30; clone size: NA; D gene: NA; CDR3 protein: CAWRGSGNTIYF; CDR3 DNA: TGTGCCTGGCGTGGCTCTGGAAACACCATATATTTT
J gene: TRBJ2-5; V gene: TRBV6-6; clone size: NA; D gene: NA; CDR3 protein: CASSYGGAYSETQYF; CDR3 DNA: TGTGCCAGCAGTTACGGTGGGGCATATTCGGAGACCCAGTACTTC
J gene: TRBJ1-1; V gene: TRBV2; clone size: NA; D gene: NA; CDR3 protein: CASTVRGNTEAFF; CDR3 DNA: TGTGCCAGCACCGTCAGAGGGAACACTGAAGCTTTCTTT
J gene: TRBJ2-5; V gene: TRBV5-6; clone size: NA; D gene: TRBD2; CDR3 protein: CASSRKAGGPWETQYF; CDR3 DNA: TGTGCCAGCAGCCGTAAAGCGGGAGGGCCTTGGGAGACCCAGTACTTC
J gene: TRBJ2-1; V gene: TRBV15; clone size: NA; D gene: NA; CDR3 protein: CATVRLYDNEQFF; CDR3 DNA: TGTGCCACTGTCCGACTATACGACAATGAGCAGTTCTTC
J gene: TRBJ1-2; V gene: TRBV27; clone size: NA; D gene: NA; CDR3 protein: CASSLSRGLDYGYTF; CDR3 DNA: TGTGCCAGCAGTTTATCGCGGGGGCTCGACTATGGCTACACCTTC
J gene: TRBJ2-5; V gene: TRBV10-3; clone size: NA; D gene: TRBD1; CDR3 protein: CAIRSGRGLTETQYF; CDR3 DNA: TGTGCCATACGTAGTGGCAGGGGGCTTACGGAGACCCAGTACTTC
J gene: TRBJ1-5; V gene: TRBV18; clone size: NA; D gene: TRBD1; CDR3 protein: CASSPTPGQGGNQPQHF; CDR3 DNA: TGTGCCAGCTCACCGACCCCGGGACAGGGTGGCAATCAGCCCCAGCATTTT